Listed below are T cell receptor beta chains from one sample, sequenced in a study of OX40 agonist ivuxolimab in advanced cancers. The table came from immunoSEQ multiplex PCR; TCRdb's copy has only in-frame clones and leaves some out. This sample has 75,000 to 100,000 clones, with 90% to 95% found just once. The sequenced sample was CD4+ or CD8+ T cells sorted from blood, obtained in a trial of the OX40 agonist ivuxolimab. The receptor set was obtained from an adult with an advanced solid tumor such as melanoma, head and neck, liver or kidney cancer. The CDR3 runs from the conserved cysteine through the conserved F or W. D genes are given only for firm matches. For some rows the clone size is stated as once, few or many, or as a class when expanded; others skip it.

size,V,D,J,DNA,CDR3
once,TRBV7-3,TRBD2,TRBJ2-1,TGTGCCAGCAGCTTAACGGGAGTGCGGACTAGCGGGAGCGGGGAGCAGTTCTTC,CASSLTGVRTSGSGEQFF
NA,TRBV21-1,NA,TRBJ2-2,TGTGCCAGCAGCAGAACCTACCGGGACAGGGTAGGGGAGACGAACACCGGGGAGCTGTTTTTT,CASSRTYRDRVGETNTGELFF
NA,TRBV10-3,TRBD1,TRBJ2-7,TGTGCCATCAGTGAGAGGGCAGGGGGTAATCACGAGCAGTACTTC,CAISERAGGNHEQYF
NA,TRBV11-2,NA,TRBJ2-5,TGTGCCAGCAGCCCGAGGGGGTACCAAGAGACCCAGTACTTC,CASSPRGYQETQYF
NA,TRBV11-2,NA,TRBJ2-7,TGTGCCAGCAGCTTAGGTCCCTTACTCTACGAGCAGTACTTC,CASSLGPLLYEQYF
NA,TRBV10-1,TRBD2,TRBJ2-1,TGCGCCAGCAGTCAGAGACTAGCGGGAGGGCCTGAGCAGTTCTTC,CASSQRLAGGPEQFF
NA,TRBV18,NA,TRBJ2-5,TGTGCCAGCTCGCAACAACAAGAGACCCAGTACTTC,CASSQQQETQYF
once,TRBV28,NA,TRBJ2-3,TGTGCCAGCAGTACCCTGCGGTTAGGATCTACAGATACGCAGTATTTT,CASSTLRLGSTDTQYF
NA,TRBV28,NA,TRBJ2-7,TGTGCCAGCAGTTTCTGGAGGAGCGGCGGCGAGCAGTACTTC,CASSFWRSGGEQYF
NA,TRBV7-8,NA,TRBJ2-1,TGTGCCAGCAGCTCCGCGGGACAGCCTTACAATGAGCAGTTCTTC,CASSSAGQPYNEQFF
NA,TRBV11-2,NA,TRBJ1-1,TGTGCCAGCAGCTCTTCGGATCTAGCCAACACTGAAGCTTTCTTT,CASSSSDLANTEAFF
NA,TRBV7-8,NA,TRBJ2-7,TGTGCCAGCAGCCCGACTAGAAGCGACGAGCAGTACTTC,CASSPTRSDEQYF
NA,TRBV12-2,NA,TRBJ2-7,NA,CASRLAEDWGSGSSPPYEQYF
NA,TRBV7-2,NA,TRBJ2-2,TGTGCCAGCAGCATATCCCGGGACCGCCTGGCCGCCGGGGAGCTGTTTTTT,CASSISRDRLAAGELFF
NA,TRBV6-4,NA,TRBJ1-5,TGTGCCAGCAGTGACTCAGGGGGGAATAGGAATCAGCCCCAGCATTTT,CASSDSGGNRNQPQHF
NA,TRBV28,TRBD1,TRBJ1-1,TGTGCCAGCAGTTTTTATAGGACAGGGCTAGTGAACACTGAAGCTTTCTTT,CASSFYRTGLVNTEAFF
NA,TRBV5-5,NA,TRBJ2-5,TGTGCCAGCGGCTCTCCAAGGTCGGCGGGAGAGACCCAGTACTTC,CASGSPRSAGETQYF
NA,TRBV18,NA,TRBJ2-1,TGTGCCAGCTCACCATTTAGCGGCGAGCAGTTCTTC,CASSPFSGEQFF
NA,TRBV18,NA,TRBJ2-1,TGTGCCAGCTCACCCTTACGGGATTATGAGCAGTTCTTC,CASSPLRDYEQFF
NA,TRBV19,TRBD2,TRBJ2-1,TGTGCCAGTAGCGGGGGGACTAGCGGGAGCGTCGAGCAGTTCTTC,CASSGGTSGSVEQFF
NA,TRBV6-1,TRBD1,TRBJ1-6,TGTGCCAGCAGTCCGGACAGGGGGTCACCCCTCCACTTT,CASSPDRGSPLHF
NA,TRBV19,NA,TRBJ1-2,TGTGCCAGTAGTGAGACCCACAGGGCGCGGGGCTACACCTTC,CASSETHRARGYTF
NA,TRBV5-7,TRBD2,TRBJ2-1,TGTGCCAGCAGCTTACCTGGACTAGCCAAAAATGAGCAGTTCTTC,CASSLPGLAKNEQFF
NA,TRBV5-4,NA,TRBJ1-2,TGTGCCAGCAGCTCCTCCTTTAGGAACACCTTC,CASSSSFRNTF
NA,TRBV7-2,NA,TRBJ2-1,TGTGCCAGCAGCTTAGGAGGGCGGACCTACAATGAGCAGTTCTTC,CASSLGGRTYNEQFF
NA,TRBV6-6,TRBD2,TRBJ2-3,TGTGCCAGCAGTATCATCGGCGGGACTAGTGCCGATACGCAGTATTTT,CASSIIGGTSADTQYF
NA,TRBV7-8,NA,TRBJ1-1,TGTGCCAGCAGCTTAGAGGTCGGGAACACTGAAGCTTTCTTT,CASSLEVGNTEAFF
NA,TRBV7-7,TRBD2,TRBJ2-5,TGTGCCAGCAGCTTAGGACTAGCGGGCAGACAAGAGACCCAGTACTTC,CASSLGLAGRQETQYF
few,TRBV28,NA,TRBJ2-5,TGTGCCAGCAGTTTTGTGGGGGAAGGGGAGACCCAGTACTTC,CASSFVGEGETQYF
NA,TRBV7-9,NA,TRBJ1-1,TGTGCCAGCGGTGAGGGGGACAAAGCTTTCTTT,CASGEGDKAFF
NA,TRBV5-5,NA,TRBJ2-3,TGTGCCAGCAGTGACGATCCCTTTGGGGACACAGATACGCAGTATTTT,CASSDDPFGDTDTQYF
NA,TRBV19,NA,TRBJ2-5,TGTGCCAGTAGTATAGTTTCAGGCGGTACGGAGATCCAGTACTTC,CASSIVSGGTEIQYF
NA,TRBV2,NA,TRBJ2-5,TGTGCCAGCAACGGCGGGATAAAGGAGACCCAGTACTTC,CASNGGIKETQYF
NA,TRBV2,TRBD2,TRBJ2-2,TGTGCCAGCCAGCGGGAGGGCAACACCGGGGAGCTGTTTTTT,CASQREGNTGELFF
NA,TRBV10-1,NA,TRBJ1-3,TGCGCCAGCAGCACTTCGACTGCCTCTGGAAACACCATATATTTT,CASSTSTASGNTIYF
NA,TRBV4-2,NA,TRBJ1-1,TGTGCCAGCAGCCAAGATGCAGGATTGAAATACCTGGCTTTCTTT,CASSQDAGLKYLAFF
NA,TRBV5-5,NA,TRBJ2-5,TGTGCCAGCAGCTTGCTGAGGCCAGGGACCCAGTACTTC,CASSLLRPGTQYF
NA,TRBV28,TRBD1,TRBJ1-2,TGTGCCAGCAGTTTACCCGGCCCGGGACAGGGAGGCGGCTACACCTTC,CASSLPGPGQGGGYTF
NA,TRBV9,NA,TRBJ2-3,TGTGCCAGCGGTGTGGGGGGCAAGATGGGCACAGATACGCAGTATTTT,CASGVGGKMGTDTQYF
NA,TRBV19,TRBD2,TRBJ2-2,TGTGCCAGTAGTATGATGACTAGCGGGAGTCCCGGGGAGCTGTTTTTT,CASSMMTSGSPGELFF
few,TRBV7-3,NA,TRBJ2-5,TGTGCCAGCAGCTACAGGGTTTGGGAGACCCAGTACTTC,CASSYRVWETQYF
NA,TRBV19,NA,TRBJ1-2,TGTGCCAGTAGTAGGGGCCAGGCGAGAGAGCTAGGGTATGGCTACACCTTC,CASSRGQARELGYGYTF
NA,TRBV6-1,TRBD1,TRBJ1-4,TGTGCCACCAACGCCGGGACAGTAGCGGAAAAACTGTTTTTT,CATNAGTVAEKLFF
NA,TRBV5-6,NA,TRBJ2-7,TGTGCCAGCAGCTATCGGGGACTGCCGGGGATCTCCTACGAGCAGTACTTC,CASSYRGLPGISYEQYF
NA,TRBV6-5,NA,TRBJ1-2,TGTGCCAGCAGTTACCCATCTGGCTTCTATGGCTACACCTTC,CASSYPSGFYGYTF
NA,TRBV5-4,TRBD2,TRBJ2-7,TGTGCCAGCAGCTTGGGGGGGACTAGCGGGCACTACGAGCAGTACTTC,CASSLGGTSGHYEQYF
NA,TRBV28,TRBD2,TRBJ2-3,TGTGCCAGCACCAAAAGGACTAGCGGGAGAAGCACAGATACGCAGTATTTT,CASTKRTSGRSTDTQYF
few,TRBV29-1,NA,TRBJ2-1,TGCAGCGTTCTACCCCTAGCTGGTATAGCGAATGAGCAGTTCTTC,CSVLPLAGIANEQFF
NA,TRBV5-1,NA,TRBJ2-5,TGCGCCAGCAGCCTGGATCCAGGCGGAAGAGAGACCCAGTACTTC,CASSLDPGGRETQYF
NA,TRBV4-1,NA,TRBJ2-1,TGCGCCAGCAGCCAGGGGAGCTACAATGAGCAGTTCTTC,CASSQGSYNEQFF
NA,TRBV14,NA,TRBJ2-3,TGTGCCAGCAGCCTCGTACAGGGAAGCACAGATACGCAGTATTTT,CASSLVQGSTDTQYF